This section outlines one T cell receptor (beta chain) sequence together with its context. Its matching antigen is unknown. Trimming at V came to 5 bases and at J to 5 bases, leaving 7 bases not matched to a gene. CDR1 and CDR2 (germline): MNHEY, SMNVEV (reference sequence). The CDR3 has 15 amino acids. 13 Jbeta primers and 60 Vbeta primers were used for the PCR. The method was immunoSEQ multiplex PCR; TCRdb's version includes in-frame clones alone and lacks a portion of them. Counted here are roughly 290,000 clones, 75% to 85% occurring once; the ten biggest clones make up about 0.29%. This sample stems from a study of cytomegalovirus exposure and HLA in healthy donors. General study findings and limits: The authors listed 180 or so TCR beta chains as cytomegalovirus-associated. Within a later analysis, the majority of CMV-associated TCR beta chains appeared HLA-restricted. In a later analysis, at a false discovery rate of 0.05, approximately 16,000 TCR beta sequences were associated with HLA alleles.

Sequencing was carried out using PBMCs. This chain connects TRBV27 to TRBJ2-5, with 11 bases matching TRBD2. This TCR was sampled from a girl between 2 and 10 years old in good health and CMV-seronegative. The CDR3 sequence: CASSRLAGSQETQYF. The CDR3 DNA reads TGTGCCAGCAGTAGACTAGCGGGGTCCCAGGAGACCCAGTACTTC.